A single sample is the source of the 10 T cell receptor beta chains below, sequenced in a study of CD8 T cells in Susac syndrome. With random hexamers, 0.5 to 1 ug RNA was reverse transcribed. MiXCR was run by TCRdb on the immunoSEQ multiplex PCR reads, yielding one entry per CDR3 protein. This table has 80,000 to 90,000 distinct CDR3 sequences, about 93% appearing once. The sequenced sample consisted of CD8+ T cells from PBMCs. Receptors were obtained from a human donor in good health.

This clonotype was seen just once. J is TRBJ2-3 and V is TRBV4-2; D uncertain. With 1 base removed from V and 2 bases from J, the gap between germline ends came to 4 bases. From germline, CDR1 is LGHNA and CDR2 YNFKEQ. This CDR3 comprises 13 residues. The CDR3: CASSQATTDTQYF. The CDR3 DNA follows: TGTGCCAGCAGCCAAGCGACCACAGATACGCAGTATTTT.

The chain links TRBV9 to TRBJ1-2, with D hard to call. The CDR3 sequence is 12 residues long. Trimming pared 6 bases from V and 4 bases from J, leaving 10 bases between. Looked up from germline, CDR1 is SGDLS and CDR2 is YYNGEE. CDR3 DNA sequence: TGTGCCAGCACCCAAGGGAGCTATGGCTACACCTTC. Protein sequence: CASTQGSYGYTF.

The genes are TRBV6-4 and TRBJ2-2; TRBD2 agrees at 14 bases. The CDR3 covers 17 residues. V lost 0 bases to trimming and J lost 7 bases; unmatched junction nucleotides: 4. Germline V gene sequence: CDR1 MRHNA, CDR2 SNTAGT. Here the CDR3 reads CASSDSTSGGAGGELFF. CDR3 DNA: TGTGCCAGCAGTGACTCGACTAGCGGGGGGGCCGGCGGGGAGCTGTTTTTT.

J is TRBJ1-1 and V is TRBV20-1; weak D call: TRBD1 (6 bases). From germline, CDR1 is DFQATT and CDR2 SNEGSKA (reference sequence). The CDR3 covers 12 residues. Trimming shortened V by 0 bases and J by 8 bases, and 10 bases separated the two germline ends. The CDR3 is CSARDVGGEAFF. DNA of the CDR3: TGCAGTGCTAGAGATGTCGGGGGCGAAGCTTTCTTT.

This clonotype was counted a single time. This chain joins TRBV12-3 or TRBV12-4 and TRBJ2-7; D gene uncertain. The CDR3 length is 14 residues. With 1 base removed from V and 5 bases from J, the gap between germline ends came to 12 bases. The CDR3 reads CASSLGQDWDEQYF. CDR3 DNA: TGTGCCAGCAGTTTAGGGCAGGATTGGGACGAGCAGTACTTC.

The chain carries TRBV27 and TRBJ2-2, with 7 bases that match TRBD2. The CDR3 runs to 15 residues. The J segment lost 1 base and the V segment lost 6 bases, leaving 5 bases of the junction unmatched. Germline lookup yields CDR1 MNHEY and CDR2 SMNVEV (reference sequence). The CDR3: CASSPLAENTGELFF. The CDR3 DNA sequence: TGTGCCAGCAGCCCTCTAGCGGAGAACACCGGGGAGCTGTTTTTT.

The chain employs TRBV3-1 and TRBJ2-7; no reliable D call. CDR3 length: 12 residues. Germline V gene data show CDR1 as LGHDT and CDR2 as YNNKEL (reference sequence). The germline V and J ends were trimmed by 2 bases and 2 bases, with 4 bases remaining between them. CDR3 in amino acids: CASSQLTYEQYF. The CDR3 nucleotides read TGTGCCAGCAGCCAACTTACCTACGAGCAGTACTTC.

This chain connects TRBV11-2 to TRBJ1-1; D call uncertain. The germline CDR1 and CDR2 sequences are SGHAT and FQNNGV. The CDR3 is 12 residues long. The V end was cut by 5 bases, the J end by 4 bases, with 8 bases between. In DNA form, the CDR3 reads TGTGCCAGCAGCACGTACGGCACTGAAGCTTTCTTT. It encodes CASSTYGTEAFF. The full variable domain, its missing parts supplied by reference TRBV11-2 and TRBJ1-1, is EAGVAQSPRYKIIEKRQSVAFWCNPISGHATLYWYQQILGQGPKLLIQFQNNGVVDDSQLPKDRFSAERLKGVDSTLKIQPAKLEDSAVYLCASSTYGTEAFFGQGTRLTVV.

In this sample, this clonotype turned up once. This chain connects TRBV7-8 to TRBJ1-2; D gene ambiguous. V was cut by 3 bases and J by 4 bases, with 9 bases left in between. The V gene's germline CDR1 is SGHVS and CDR2 FQNEAQ. The CDR3 length is 13 residues. CDR3 in DNA: TGTGCCAGCAGCTTTGTCACGTCCTATGGCTACACCTTC. This gives the protein CASSFVTSYGYTF. Full variable domain (remainder filled in from reference TRBV7-8 and TRBJ1-2): GAGVSQSPRYKVAKRGQDVALRCDPISGHVSLFWYQQALGQGPEFLTYFQNEAQLDKSGLPSDRFFAERPEGSVSTLKIQRTQQEDSAVYLCASSFVTSYGYTFGSGTRLTVV.

This clonotype came up a few times. The rearrangement joins TRBV11-2 to TRBJ2-7; no clear D gene. The CDR3 is 12 residues long. Germline CDR1 and CDR2: SGHAT and FQNNGV. With 1 base removed from V and 4 bases from J, the gap between germline ends came to 5 bases. The CDR3 sequence: CASSLADYEQYF. The CDR3 nucleotides are TGTGCCAGCAGCTTAGCGGATTACGAGCAGTACTTC.